This paragraph covers one TCR beta chain sequence. The target antigen is unknown. Template switching, a step in the protocol, added a universal primer site, and cDNA carried unique molecular identifiers. TCRdb fed the 5' RACE reads into MiXCR, producing one record per CDR3 protein. Among about 720,000 distinct CDR3 sequences listed, 15% to 20% were seen once. This entry comes from a study of identical twins. Overall study results and limits: There was more out-of-frame TCR alpha sharing in monozygotic twins than models estimated. Abundant cord blood beta clonotypes carried fewer insertions; memory repertoires showed none.

There are 15 residues in the CDR3. V lost 8 bases and J lost 10; bases outside the gene matches: 14. The same specimen was also included in a second study, on T cells expressing NK-cell markers.

Sequencing was done on a sample of PBMCs. V is TRBV12-3 or TRBV12-4 and J is TRBJ1-1; TRBD1 matches 12 bases. This receptor was obtained from a young woman in good health. CDR3 coding DNA: TGTGCCAGCGGCTCAACCGGGACAGGGGGCAGGATAGCTTTCTTT. This sequence encodes CASGSTGTGGRIAFF.